The rows below give T cell receptor beta chains drawn from one sample of a study of blood T cell repertoires in COVID-19. This table comes from immunoSEQ multiplex PCR, and its TCRdb copy is limited to in-frame clones, with some not included. This repertoire shows 380,000 or so clones, more than 65% found once; its top ten account for over 0.95%. What was sequenced was peripheral blood. These receptors were taken from a human donor with acute or convalescent COVID-19. The donor label of this sample is uncertain. The CDR3 runs from the conserved cysteine through the conserved F or W. D genes are given only for firm matches. A clone size is listed for some rows: how often the clone was seen (once, few, many), or a class if it is expanded.

V gene: TRBV18
clone size: .
D gene: TRBD2
J gene: TRBJ2-1
CDR3 DNA: TGTGCCAGCTCACCGCTTACCGGGACTAGCGGGAGAAATGAGCAGTTCTTC
CDR3 protein: CASSPLTGTSGRNEQFF

V gene: TRBV18
clone size: .
D gene: TRBD2
J gene: TRBJ2-7
CDR3 DNA: TGTGCCAGCTCACCGCTAGCGGGAGACTACGAGCAGTACTTC
CDR3 protein: CASSPLAGDYEQYF

V gene: TRBV3-1/TRBV3-2
clone size: .
D gene: TRBD2
J gene: TRBJ2-2
CDR3 DNA: TGTGCCAGCAGCCAAAGGCTAGGACTAGCGGGAGGCAACACCGGGGAGCTGTTTTTT
CDR3 protein: CASSQRLGLAGGNTGELFF

V gene: TRBV2
clone size: .
D gene: .
J gene: TRBJ2-5
CDR3 DNA: TGTGCCAGCAGTGAACCCGGGGGGACCCAGTACTTC
CDR3 protein: CASSEPGGTQYF

V gene: TRBV14
clone size: few
D gene: .
J gene: TRBJ1-1
CDR3 DNA: TGTGCCAGCAGCTCTCAGGGTTACACTGAAGCTTTCTTT
CDR3 protein: CASSSQGYTEAFF

V gene: TRBV5-4
clone size: .
D gene: TRBD2
J gene: TRBJ2-7
CDR3 DNA: TGTGCCAGCAGTTCCCCTAGCGGGGGGGCTGACGAGCAGTACTTC
CDR3 protein: CASSSPSGGADEQYF

V gene: TRBV14
clone size: few
D gene: .
J gene: TRBJ2-1
CDR3 DNA: TGTGCCAGCAGCCAAGGCAGGGGTAGACTAAATGAGCAGTTCTTC
CDR3 protein: CASSQGRGRLNEQFF

V gene: TRBV2
clone size: .
D gene: TRBD1
J gene: TRBJ2-1
CDR3 DNA: TGTGCCAGCTCCTGGTCAGGGGGCTACAATGAGCAGTTCTTC
CDR3 protein: CASSWSGGYNEQFF

V gene: TRBV10-3
clone size: .
D gene: TRBD1
J gene: TRBJ1-3
CDR3 DNA: TGTGCCATCAGTGGACAGGGTTCTGGAAACACCATATATTTT
CDR3 protein: CAISGQGSGNTIYF

V gene: TRBV18
clone size: once
D gene: TRBD2
J gene: TRBJ2-5
CDR3 DNA: TGTGCCAGCTCACCTACCGGGACTATAGAGACCCAGTACTTC
CDR3 protein: CASSPTGTIETQYF

V gene: TRBV5-4
clone size: .
D gene: .
J gene: TRBJ1-6
CDR3 DNA: TGTGCCAGCAGGGACTACAGTACTTCACCCCTCCACTTT
CDR3 protein: CASRDYSTSPLHF

V gene: TRBV5-1
clone size: .
D gene: TRBD1
J gene: TRBJ1-2
CDR3 DNA: TGCGCCAGCAGGAAGGCACAGGGGTCTAACTATGGCTACACCTTC
CDR3 protein: CASRKAQGSNYGYTF

V gene: TRBV4-2
clone size: .
D gene: TRBD1
J gene: TRBJ2-7
CDR3 DNA: TGTGCCAGCAGCCAAGATCCGGGGTCCTGGGAAAACAGGGGGACCTACGAGCAGTACTTC
CDR3 protein: CASSQDPGSWENRGTYEQYF

V gene: TRBV29-1
clone size: .
D gene: .
J gene: TRBJ2-1
CDR3 DNA: TGCAGCGTTAGTGACACCGGAACAAATAATGAGCAGTTCTTC
CDR3 protein: CSVSDTGTNNEQFF

V gene: TRBV6-1
clone size: .
D gene: TRBD1
J gene: TRBJ1-2
CDR3 DNA: TGTGCCAGCAGTGAAGTTGGTGGGACAGGGTTAGACTATGGCTACACCTTC
CDR3 protein: CASSEVGGTGLDYGYTF

V gene: TRBV28
clone size: .
D gene: TRBD1
J gene: TRBJ1-1
CDR3 DNA: TGTGCCAGCAAGGGACAGATGAACACTGAAGCTTTCTTT
CDR3 protein: CASKGQMNTEAFF

V gene: TRBV18
clone size: .
D gene: .
J gene: TRBJ1-3
CDR3 DNA: TGTGCCAGCTCACCACGCGAGACAGTTGGAAACACCATATATTTT
CDR3 protein: CASSPRETVGNTIYF

V gene: TRBV5-1
clone size: .
D gene: TRBD1
J gene: TRBJ1-2
CDR3 DNA: TGCGCCAGCAGCTTGGCAGGGGGACTTGACTACACCTTC
CDR3 protein: CASSLAGGLDYTF